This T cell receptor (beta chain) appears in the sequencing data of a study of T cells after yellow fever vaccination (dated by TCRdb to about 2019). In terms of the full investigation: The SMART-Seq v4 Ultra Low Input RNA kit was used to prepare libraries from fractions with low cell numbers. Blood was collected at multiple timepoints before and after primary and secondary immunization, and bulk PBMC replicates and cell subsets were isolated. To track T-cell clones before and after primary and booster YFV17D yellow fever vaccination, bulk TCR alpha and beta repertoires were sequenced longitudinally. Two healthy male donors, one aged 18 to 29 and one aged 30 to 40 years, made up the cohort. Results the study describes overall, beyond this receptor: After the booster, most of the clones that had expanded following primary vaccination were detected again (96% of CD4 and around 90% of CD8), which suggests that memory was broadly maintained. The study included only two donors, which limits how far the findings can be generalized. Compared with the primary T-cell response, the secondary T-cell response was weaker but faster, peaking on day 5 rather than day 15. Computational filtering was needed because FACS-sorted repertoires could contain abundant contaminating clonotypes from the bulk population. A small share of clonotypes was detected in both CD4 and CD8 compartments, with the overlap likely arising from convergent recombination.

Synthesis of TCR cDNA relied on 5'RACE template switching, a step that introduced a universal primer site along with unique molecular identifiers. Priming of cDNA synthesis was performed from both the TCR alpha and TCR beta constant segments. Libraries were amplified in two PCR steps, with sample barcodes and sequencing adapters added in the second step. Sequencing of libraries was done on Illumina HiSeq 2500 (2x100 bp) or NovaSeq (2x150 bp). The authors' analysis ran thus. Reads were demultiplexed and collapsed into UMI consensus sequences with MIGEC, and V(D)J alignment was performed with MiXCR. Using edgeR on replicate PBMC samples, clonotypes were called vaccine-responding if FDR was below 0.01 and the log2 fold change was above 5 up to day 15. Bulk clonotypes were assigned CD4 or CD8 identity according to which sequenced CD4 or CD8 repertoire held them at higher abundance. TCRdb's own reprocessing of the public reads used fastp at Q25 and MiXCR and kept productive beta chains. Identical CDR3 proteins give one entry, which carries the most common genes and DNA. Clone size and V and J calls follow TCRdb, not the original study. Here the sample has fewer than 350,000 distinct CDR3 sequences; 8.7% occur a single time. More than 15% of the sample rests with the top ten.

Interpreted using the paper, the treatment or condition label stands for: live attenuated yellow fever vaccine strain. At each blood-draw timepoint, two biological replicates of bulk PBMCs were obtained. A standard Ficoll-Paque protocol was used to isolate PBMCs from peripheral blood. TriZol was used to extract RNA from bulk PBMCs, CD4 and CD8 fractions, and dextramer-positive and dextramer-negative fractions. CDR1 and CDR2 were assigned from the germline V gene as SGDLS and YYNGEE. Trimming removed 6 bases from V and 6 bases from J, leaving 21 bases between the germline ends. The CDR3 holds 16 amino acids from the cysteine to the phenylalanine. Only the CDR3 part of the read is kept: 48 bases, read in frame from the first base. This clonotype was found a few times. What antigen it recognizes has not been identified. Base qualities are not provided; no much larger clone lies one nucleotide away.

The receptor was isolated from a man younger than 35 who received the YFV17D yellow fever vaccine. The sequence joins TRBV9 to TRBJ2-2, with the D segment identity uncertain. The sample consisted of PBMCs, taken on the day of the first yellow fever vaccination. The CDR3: CASTRGSPGDSGELFF. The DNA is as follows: TGTGCCAGCACCCGTGGTTCCCCCGGCGATTCCGGGGAGCTGTTTTTT.